Each of the 21 T cell receptor beta chains below was sequenced from the same sample in a study of STAT5B mutations in CD4+ large granular lymphocyte leukemia (dated 2022 in TCRdb). Library preparation was by the immunoSEQ multiplex PCR assay. The source is immuneACCESS, and TCRdb retained only in-frame sequences with V and J called. Part of the clones is not carried over; for the studies checked, unresolved V genes explain less than half of this, and the remainder is unexplained. The sample yields more than 30,000 clones; 78% were counted once. 2% to 3% of the sample belongs to the ten largest clones. Sequenced sample: CD4+ T cells from blood buffy coats. The receptors were sampled from a human donor in good health.

The rearrangement joins TRBV2 to TRBJ1-2, with 10 nucleotides matching TRBD1. The CDR3 length is 15 residues. The V gene end was trimmed by 8 bases and the J gene end by 9 bases; junction bases not matched to a gene: 15. CDR1 is SNHLY and CDR2 is FYNNEI in the germline V gene. CDR3 residues: CASLVVPGTGESYTF. The CDR3, as DNA: TGTGCCAGCCTGGTGGTCCCCGGGACAGGGGAGAGCTACACCTTC. Variable domain in full (rest from reference TRBV2 and TRBJ1-2): EPEVTQTPSHQVTQMGQEVILRCVPISNHLYFYWYRQILGQKVEFLVSFYNNEISEKSEIFDDQFSVERPDGSNFTLKIRSTKLEDSAMYFCASLVVPGTGESYTFGSGTRLTVV.

There are a few counts of this clone. The CDR3 spells CASSFTGLAGNTEAFF. CDR3 bases: TGCGCCAGCAGCTTCACAGGGCTTGCGGGCAACACTGAAGCTTTCTTT. The V call is TRBV5-1, the J call TRBJ1-1, with TRBD1 as a possible D gene (6 bases). The V gene lost 2 bases and the J gene lost 2 bases, with 16 bases spanning the gap. The CDR3 extends over 16 amino acids. Germline V gene sequence: CDR1 SGHRS, CDR2 YFSETQ.

The chain employs TRBV15 and TRBJ2-3; D is perhaps TRBD2 (5 bases). The CDR3 is 16 amino acids. V was clipped by 0 bases and J by 4 bases, with 14 bases between them. Germline CDR1 reads LNHNV; CDR2 reads YYDKDF (reference sequence). The CDR3 sequence is CATSRDRVASADTQYF. The CDR3 DNA is TGTGCCACCAGCAGAGATCGTGTAGCGAGCGCAGATACGCAGTATTTT.

The rearrangement joins TRBV6-6 to TRBJ2-3, with 7 bases identical to TRBD2. This CDR3 contains 15 residues. Germline V gene sequence: CDR1 MNHNY, CDR2 SVGAGI (reference sequence). V lost 6 bases to trimming and J lost 2 bases; unmatched junction nucleotides: 8. Written as DNA, the CDR3 is TGTGCCAGCAGGGAACCTAGCGGCTACACAGATACGCAGTATTTT. Its translation is CASREPSGYTDTQYF.

V is TRBV7-9 and J is TRBJ2-3; D is possibly TRBD1 (5 bases). This CDR3 is 14 amino acids long. Trimming took 2 bases from V and 0 from J, leaving 6 bases between them. Germline CDR1 reads SEHNR; CDR2 reads FQNEAQ (reference sequence). The CDR3 DNA sequence: TGTGCCAGCAGCTTACGACAGAGCACAGATACGCAGTATTTT. Translated: CASSLRQSTDTQYF.

The chain links TRBV7-2 to TRBJ2-7; D is unresolved. V was pared by 3 bases and J by 1 base, with 16 bases between. CDR3 length: 16 residues. Per the germline V gene, CDR1 is SGHTA and CDR2 is FQGNSA. As DNA, the CDR3 is TGTGCCAGCAGCTTTTTAGCCCTAGGATCATCCTACGAGCAGTACTTC. Amino acid sequence: CASSFLALGSSYEQYF.

This clone was seen once. The chain joins TRBV28 to TRBJ2-4, with D maybe TRBD2 (5 bases). Between the trimmed V and J ends, which lost 3 bases and 0 bases, there was a span of 15 bases. CDR1 MDHEN and CDR2 SYDVKM come from the germline V gene. This CDR3 is 17 amino acids long. As DNA, the CDR3 is TGTGCCAGCAGTTTTTGGGCGCGAGGGTTAGCCAAAAACATTCAGTACTTC. Translation gives CASSFWARGLAKNIQYF. The full variable domain, with the rest looked up from reference TRBV28 and TRBJ2-4, is DVKVTQSSRYLVKRTGEKVFLECVQDMDHENMFWYRQDPGLGLRLIYFSYDVKMKEKGDIPEGYSVSREKKERFSLILESASTNQTSMYLCASSFWARGLAKNIQYFGAGTRLSVL.

Only one count was recorded for this clone. The V and J genes are TRBV18 and TRBJ2-5; TRBD2 aligns across 9 bases. CDR1 is KGHSH, CDR2 LQKENI, per germline. This CDR3 has 16 amino acids. Unmatched junction bases numbered 9, after V lost 1 base and J lost 6 bases. As DNA, the CDR3 is TGTGCCAGCTCACCACTCCCGGCGGGGGGGCCCCAGACCCAGTACTTC. This codes for CASSPLPAGGPQTQYF.

The chain combines TRBV6-1 with TRBJ2-7; tentative D call: TRBD2 (5 bases). There are 15 residues in the CDR3. Deletions cut 7 bases from V and 4 bases from J, with 20 bases between. Germline V lookup: CDR1 MNHNS, CDR2 SASEGT. The CDR3 DNA reads as TGTGCCAGCACCTCCCGGGCCGGGGTGGGATACGAGCAGTACTTC. This sequence encodes CASTSRAGVGYEQYF.

The chain recombines TRBV7-6 with TRBJ1-2, with 10 bases lining up with TRBD1. The junction had 6 bases not matched to a gene; V was cut back by 2 bases and J by 6 bases. Germline V gene sequence: CDR1 SGHVS, CDR2 FNYEAQ. The CDR3 extends over 15 amino acids. Here the CDR3 reads CASSLPGQGNNGYTF. The CDR3 coding sequence is TGTGCCAGCAGCTTACCGGGACAGGGGAATAATGGCTACACCTTC.

The chain recombines TRBV30 with TRBJ1-4; 7 bases line up with TRBD1. The junction had 8 bases not matched to a gene; V was cut back by 2 bases and J by 11 bases. This CDR3 is built from 13 residues. Looked up from germline, CDR1 is GTSNPN and CDR2 is SVGIG (reference sequence). The CDR3 DNA sequence: TGTGCCTGGAGTCCAGGGACAGACCTTAAACTGTTTTTT. Protein: CAWSPGTDLKLFF.

The chain uses TRBV7-6 and TRBJ1-6; no clear D gene. Germline lookup yields CDR1 SGHVS and CDR2 FNYEAQ. V lost 5 bases and J 7 bases, leaving 9 bases between the germline ends. CDR3 size: 13 residues. The CDR3 here is CASSPLGNSPLHF. The CDR3 DNA reads as TGTGCCAGCAGCCCGTTGGGGAATTCACCCCTCCACTTT.

The V gene is TRBV11-2, the J gene TRBJ2-1; 8 positions agree with TRBD2. Looked up from germline, CDR1 is SGHAT and CDR2 is FQNNGV. The CDR3 has 14 residues. V was pared by 7 bases and J by 4 bases, with 6 bases of the junction left unmatched. In nucleotides, the CDR3 is TGTGCCAGCACCGCTAGCGGGTCGTACAATGAGCAGTTCTTC. It codes for CASTASGSYNEQFF. Full variable domain (rest looked up from reference TRBV11-2 and TRBJ2-1): EAGVAQSPRYKIIEKRQSVAFWCNPISGHATLYWYQQILGQGPKLLIQFQNNGVVDDSQLPKDRFSAERLKGVDSTLKIQPAKLEDSAVYLCASTASGSYNEQFFGPGTRLTVL.

The V call is TRBV28, the J call TRBJ2-5, with D tentatively TRBD2 (6 bases). There are 13 residues in the CDR3. Looked up from germline, CDR1 is MDHEN and CDR2 is SYDVKM. Trimming stripped 3 bases from V and 6 bases from J, with 11 bases between. The CDR3 protein is CASSFGDLKTQYF. The CDR3 DNA sequence: TGTGCCAGCAGTTTTGGGGACTTAAAGACCCAGTACTTC.

This chain joins TRBV7-8 and TRBJ2-2; TRBD1 might be the D (6 bases). This CDR3 region has 14 residues. CDR1 is SGHVS and CDR2 is FQNEAQ in the germline V gene. V shed 5 bases and J shed 5 bases, with 12 bases lying between them. The CDR3: CASSPDSFTGELFF. As DNA, the CDR3 is TGTGCCAGCAGCCCGGACAGTTTTACCGGGGAGCTGTTTTTT. The full variable domain, in which reference TRBV7-8 and TRBJ2-2 provide the parts outside the CDR3, is GAGVSQSPRYKVAKRGQDVALRCDPISGHVSLFWYQQALGQGPEFLTYFQNEAQLDKSGLPSDRFFAERPEGSVSTLKIQRTQQEDSAVYLCASSPDSFTGELFFGEGSRLTVL.

The chain is built from TRBV5-1 and TRBJ2-7; TRBD2 might be the D (5 bases). This CDR3 contains 13 residues. The V end was cut by 4 bases, the J end by 7 bases, with 15 bases between. The V gene's germline CDR1 is SGHRS and CDR2 YFSETQ. For the CDR3, the DNA is TGCGCCAGCAGCCTTTTGGCGGGCGGGGAGCAGTACTTC. Its translation: CASSLLAGGEQYF.

V is TRBV30 and J is TRBJ1-1; the match to TRBD1 covers 10 bases. The CDR3 runs 15 residues. V shed 3 bases and J 4 bases; nucleotides not matched to a gene: 8. CDR1 and CDR2 (germline): GTSNPN, SVGIG (reference sequence). The CDR3: CAWRDRDRGGTEAFF. CDR3 in DNA: TGTGCCTGGAGGGACCGGGACAGGGGAGGCACTGAAGCTTTCTTT.

The J gene is TRBJ1-3, the V gene TRBV7-2, with TRBD1 identical over 8 bases. There are 15 residues in the CDR3. CDR1 and CDR2 (germline): SGHTA, FQGNSA. V shed 6 bases, J shed 3 bases, and the junction held 7 bases outside the gene matches. The CDR3 here is CASRHTTGGGNTIYF. CDR3 nucleotide sequence: TGTGCCAGCAGACATACTACAGGGGGTGGAAACACCATATATTTT.

The CDR3 DNA reads TGTGCCAGCAGCTCGGCAGGGTGGAGTGAGCAGTTCTTC. Amino acid sequence: CASSSAGWSEQFF. The chain couples TRBV11-3 to TRBJ2-1, with TRBD1 as a possible D gene (5 bases). The germline gives CDR1 SGHNT, CDR2 YENEEA. V was shortened by 4 bases and J by 9 bases, with 13 bases between the two germline ends. The length of the CDR3 is 13 residues.

J is TRBJ2-7 and V is TRBV7-2, with D perhaps given as TRBD1 or TRBD2 (7 bases each). With 5 bases removed from V and 2 bases from J, the gap between germline ends came to 13 bases. The CDR3 is 14 residues long. Germline CDR1 and CDR2: SGHTA and FQGNSA. The CDR3: CASSPQGGAYEQYF. In DNA form, the CDR3 reads TGTGCCAGCAGCCCCCAGGGGGGGGCCTACGAGCAGTACTTC.

This chain's CDR3 is CASSPPGTGSTIYF. In DNA form, the CDR3 reads TGTGCCAGCAGCCCTCCGGGGACTGGTAGCACCATATATTTT. The chain couples TRBV9 to TRBJ1-3, with D possibly being TRBD1 (5 bases). Germline loops: CDR1 SGDLS, CDR2 YYNGEE. The CDR3 length is 14 residues. V was pared by 4 bases and J by 9 bases, with 17 bases between.